Sequencing of this TCR beta chain was carried out in a study of CD8+ T cells in alopecia areata. Overall study findings and caveats: Among the 100 top clones, expanded CD8+ clones, like scalp clonality, were significantly decreased by tofacitinib.

Treatment described: oral pan-JAK inhibitor, 5-10 mg twice daily. Researchers gathered lesional scalp punch biopsies and peripheral blood from patients with alopecia areata. Points on this clone: No antigen is known for it.

cDNA serving as the sequencing template came from extracted, reverse transcribed RNA. Profiled with immunoSEQ multiplex PCR; TCRdb holds only in-frame clones, not every one. The sample carries under 20,000 clones, 50% to 75% recorded once. The J segment lost 9 bases and the V segment lost 4 bases, leaving 8 bases of the junction unmatched. The CDR3 contains 13 residues. Germline V gives CDR1 SGHTA, CDR2 FQGNSA. The sequencing used skin, collected at week 4, from a patient treated with tofacitinib. This clonotype was obtained from a human donor with alopecia areata. The chain has TRBV7-2 and TRBJ2-7, with 8 bases aligning to TRBD1. Written as DNA, the CDR3 is TGTGCCAGCAGCTCGGGTTCCGGGACAGGGCAGTACTTC. Its protein is CASSSGSGTGQYF.